This TCR beta chain was recovered during a study of cytomegalovirus exposure and HLA in healthy donors. Looking at the study overall: The 90 to 150 validation repertoires used the same platform as the 550 to 850 first-cohort repertoires (as reported by a later analysis).

The donors belonged to the approximately 120-subject validation cohort, separate from the 666-subject first cohort. Study-level findings and limits: The TCR clusters that emerged in the first cohort tended, a later analysis found, to co-occur in the 120 or so validation repertoires. Researchers catalogued approximately 170 TCR beta chains as cytomegalovirus-associated.

Generated by immunoSEQ multiplex PCR, the TCRdb table keeps only in-frame clones and is missing some. The sample consists of fewer than 100,000 clones, roughly 94% of them appearing once. This CDR3 has 16 amino acids. The germline CDR1 and CDR2 sequences are MNHEY and SMNVEV (reference sequence). Trimming removed 9 bases at V and 0 bases at J, with 21 bases between. This clone was recorded only once. Its antigen remains unknown. The sequenced sample consisted of PBMCs. This receptor was obtained from a woman younger than 35 in good health and CMV-seronegative. The chain joins TRBV27 to TRBJ2-7; perhaps TRBD2 as D (5 bases). In nucleotides, the CDR3 is TGTGCCAGGGCCATGTTGCTAACTAGGCTCTCCTACGAGCAGTACTTC. Protein sequence: CARAMLLTRLSYEQYF.